Listed below are T cell receptor beta chains from one sample, sequenced in a study of blood T cells in healthy people across ages. TCRdb reprocessed the 5' RACE reads via MiXCR and lists one record per CDR3 protein. The sample includes some 920,000 distinct CDR3 sequences, just over 50% of them seen just once. The sequencing sample was made of blood. Receptor source: a woman in her fifties or sixties in good health. Both conserved end residues are part of each CDR3. The D gene is left open where the match is weak. A clone size is listed for some rows: how often the clone was seen (once, few, many), or a class if it is expanded.

>TRBV6-1|NA|NA|TRBJ1-5
TGTGCCGGTACGTGGGAGGGCAATCAGCCCCAGCATTTT
CAGTWEGNQPQHF
>TRBV29-1|NA|NA|TRBJ1-2
TGCAGCGTTGAAGATCGGGGTGGAGGCTACACCTTC
CSVEDRGGGYTF
>TRBV7-9|NA|NA|TRBJ1-4
TGTGCCAGCACCTCAGCCGGGAGTGAAAAACTGTTTTTT
CASTSAGSEKLFF
>TRBV7-2|NA|NA|TRBJ2-7
TGTGCCAGCAGTTTGAGGGGGGGCAAAAGCTCCTACGAGCAGTACTTC
CASSLRGGKSSYEQYF
>TRBV3-1|NA|NA|TRBJ2-5
TGTGCCAGCAGCCACGCCGCCGACTGTTACCAAGAGACCCAGTACTTC
CASSHAADCYQETQYF
>TRBV29-1|NA|TRBD1|TRBJ2-5
TGCAGCGTTGAGACAGGGGGCGGTGAGACCCAGTACTTC
CSVETGGGETQYF
>TRBV29-1|few|NA|TRBJ2-3
TGCAGCGTAACCGGGAGCGGCGCAGATACGCAGTATTTT
CSVTGSGADTQYF
>TRBV29-1|NA|NA|TRBJ1-2
TGCAGCGTTGAGGTGGCGTCCTATGGCTACACCTTC
CSVEVASYGYTF
>TRBV13|few|NA|TRBJ2-5
TGTGCCAGCAGCTTAGTCGCGCCGGGAGAGACCCAGTACTTC
CASSLVAPGETQYF
>TRBV24-1|NA|NA|TRBJ2-5
TGTGCCACCAGTGATTTTGCGATAGGGGCGGAGACCCAGTACTTC
CATSDFAIGAETQYF
>TRBV21-1|few|NA|TRBJ1-6
TGTGCCAGCAGCCGAAGGAGTGGTCGGGGGAGCTCCTATAATTCACCCCTCCACTTT
CASSRRSGRGSSYNSPLHF
>TRBV29-1|NA|NA|TRBJ2-1
TGCAGCGTTGAGATAACCGGGGATGTCTACAATGAGCAGTTCTTC
CSVEITGDVYNEQFF
>TRBV12-3/TRBV12-4|few|TRBD1|TRBJ2-7
TGTGCCAGCAGTTCCACCGACAGGGGCCACGAGCAGTACTTC
CASSSTDRGHEQYF
>TRBV30|NA|NA|TRBJ2-3
TGTGCCTGGAGGACTTACAGCCCCCTCACAGATACGCAGTATTTT
CAWRTYSPLTDTQYF
>TRBV5-6|NA|TRBD1|TRBJ1-5
TGTGCCAGCAGCTTGACAGGGGTTAGCAATCAGCCCCAGCATTTT
CASSLTGVSNQPQHF
>TRBV4-1|NA|NA|TRBJ1-4
TGCGCCAGCAGTCTCCCGACAGGATCTAGTGAAAAACTGTTTTTT
CASSLPTGSSEKLFF
>TRBV28|NA|TRBD2|TRBJ2-5
TGTGCCAGCACAGCTAGCGGGATGAAAGGACAAGAAACCCAGTACTTC
CASTASGMKGQETQYF
>TRBV15|few|TRBD2|TRBJ2-7
TGTGCCACCAGCAGAGACGGACTAGTGGGCTACGAGCAGTACTTC
CATSRDGLVGYEQYF
>TRBV5-1|NA|NA|TRBJ2-1
TGCGCCAGCAGCTTGGAGACGACTAGTATGTCGGAGCAGTTCTTC
CASSLETTSMSEQFF
>TRBV4-1|NA|NA|TRBJ2-4
TGCGCCAGCAGACCGGGACCTTCGGGCAAAAACATTCAGTACTTC
CASRPGPSGKNIQYF
>TRBV7-8|NA|TRBD2|TRBJ2-2
TGTGCCAGCAGCTTATACCGGGGGGCCGGGGAGCTGTTTTTT
CASSLYRGAGELFF